The 14 T cell receptor beta chains below come from one sample, sequenced in a study of cytomegalovirus exposure and HLA in healthy donors. The study ran its PCR with 60 Vbeta and 13 Jbeta primers. Here immunoSEQ multiplex PCR was the method, and the copy in TCRdb shows in-frame clones only, minus some. The table includes approximately 150,000 clones, around four fifths detected once. Sequencing input: PBMCs. Receptor source: a man aged 25-45 years in good health and CMV-seronegative.

V and J are TRBV7-2 and TRBJ2-7; 7 nucleotides align to TRBD1. Germline V gene lookup returns CDR1 SGHTA and CDR2 FQGNSA. CDR3 size: 15 residues. The ends lost 1 base at V and 3 bases at J; junction bases unmatched: 6. The CDR3 here is CASSLGQGVRYEQYF. The CDR3, as DNA: TGTGCCAGCAGCTTAGGCCAGGGGGTGCGCTACGAGCAGTACTTC.

The chain is built from TRBV9 and TRBJ2-1; 9 bases agree with TRBD2. The length of the CDR3 is 14 residues. Trimming cost V 0 bases and J 12 bases; bases outside gene matches: 7. The germline V gene encodes CDR1 SGDLS and CDR2 YYNGEE. CDR3 DNA sequence: TGTGCCAGCAGCGTAGGCGGCGGGGGGGCCCCGCAGTTCTTC. Amino acids: CASSVGGGGAPQFF. The full variable domain, rest sourced from reference TRBV9 and TRBJ2-1, is DSGVTQTPKHLITATGQRVTLRCSPRSGDLSVYWYQQSLDQGLQFLIQYYNGEERAKGNILERFSAQQFPDLHSELNLSSLELGDSALYFCASSVGGGGAPQFFGPGTRLTVL.

V and J are TRBV11-2 and TRBJ2-7; D possibly corresponds to TRBD1 (6 bases). The germline CDR1 and CDR2 sequences are SGHAT and FQNNGV. Trimming stripped 2 bases from V and 1 base from J, with 18 bases between. The CDR3 is made up of 17 amino acids. The DNA of the CDR3 is TGTGCCAGCAGCTTACGGACAGAGCTCTCTCTTTCCTACGAGCAGTACTTC. Encoded protein: CASSLRTELSLSYEQYF.

The V call is TRBV29-1, the J call TRBJ1-1, with D tentatively TRBD1 (6 bases). Germline lookup yields CDR1 SQVTM and CDR2 ANQGSEA. This CDR3 region has 13 residues. Trimming took 4 bases from V and 6 from J, leaving 15 bases between them. In nucleotides, the CDR3 is TGCAGCGTTGCGCTGGCAGGGGATGCTGAAGCTTTCTTT. As protein: CSVALAGDAEAFF.

This rearrangement joins TRBV2 to TRBJ2-1; 11 bases fit TRBD2. The CDR3 has 17 amino acids. Germline CDR1 and CDR2: SNHLY and FYNNEI. Trimming at V came to 3 bases and at J to 15 bases, leaving 19 bases not matched to a gene. CDR3 nucleotides: TGTGCCAGCAGTGAGAGGCAGGTGGTTCTAGCGGGAGGCGGTGGGTTCTTC. The encoded protein is CASSERQVVLAGGGGFF.

The chain combines TRBV27 with TRBJ1-5; D not certain. The V end was cut by 1 base, the J end by 0 bases, with 19 bases between. There are 19 residues in the CDR3. CDR1 and CDR2 from the germline V gene are MNHEY and SMNVEV (reference sequence). The CDR3 nucleotides read TGTGCCAGCAGTTTATACCCCCCGACCCCACACTATAGCAATCAGCCCCAGCATTTT. This encodes CASSLYPPTPHYSNQPQHF.

The chain combines TRBV6-6 with TRBJ2-3, with no clear D. The germline gives CDR1 MNHNY, CDR2 SVGAGI (reference sequence). This CDR3 has 14 residues. The V end was cut by 0 bases, the J end by 3 bases, with 7 bases between. CDR3 DNA sequence: TGTGCCAGCAGTTACTCATTTTCTACAGATACGCAGTATTTT. Translating it yields CASSYSFSTDTQYF.

The gene calls are TRBV5-1 and TRBJ1-1; maybe TRBD1 (6 bases). The germline V and J ends were trimmed by 1 base and 6 bases, with 7 bases remaining between them. Germline V gene sequence: CDR1 SGHRS, CDR2 YFSETQ. There are 12 residues in the CDR3. The CDR3 DNA is TGCGCCAGCAGCTTGAAGGGGGCTGAAGCTTTCTTT. Translation gives CASSLKGAEAFF.

This clone appeared a single time. The rearrangement links TRBV29-1 to TRBJ2-5; 9 nucleotides align to TRBD1. This CDR3 region has 15 residues. J gave up 5 bases and V 4 bases, and 11 bases lay outside the gene matches. In germline, CDR1 is SQVTM, CDR2 ANQGSEA. The CDR3 DNA reads TGCAGCGTTGTGGGTGGGACAGGGTTCGGGGAGACCCAGTACTTC. It is translated as CSVVGGTGFGETQYF.

The sample holds one count of this clone. The J gene is TRBJ1-2, the V gene TRBV30; 8 bases agree with TRBD1. Germline trimming cut 8 bases from V and 3 bases from J; bases unmatched to any gene: 2. Germline lookup yields CDR1 GTSNPN and CDR2 SVGIG (reference sequence). This CDR3 is 11 amino acids long. CDR3 DNA sequence: TGTGCCCAGACAGGGGACTATGGCTACACCTTC. This codes for CAQTGDYGYTF.

The chain is built from TRBV14 and TRBJ2-1, with TRBD2 matching 10 bases. Per germline, CDR1 SGHDN and CDR2 FVKESK. The CDR3 runs 16 residues. V lost 3 bases and J lost 4; bases outside the gene matches: 6. The CDR3 nucleotides are TGTGCCAGCAGCCAGGCTAGCGGGAGAGTTTACAATGAGCAGTTCTTC. This codes for CASSQASGRVYNEQFF.

J is TRBJ1-5 and V is TRBV10-3; D uncertain. V dropped 1 base and J dropped 8 bases, with 12 bases sitting between them. Germline V gene data show CDR1 as ENHRY and CDR2 as SYGVKD. CDR3 length: 14 amino acids. CDR3 coding DNA: TGTGCCATCAGTGAGTTATGGGTGGAGAAGCCCCAGCATTTT. It specifies CAISELWVEKPQHF.

The chain combines TRBV11-2 with TRBJ1-5, with a weak D call TRBD1 (5 bases). The CDR3 contains 18 residues. Germline CDR1 is SGHAT and CDR2 is FQNNGV. Trimming removed 3 bases at V and 0 bases at J, with 18 bases between. The chain's CDR3 is CASSFVPRTTDSNQPQHF. DNA of the CDR3: TGTGCCAGCAGCTTCGTCCCCAGGACAACCGATAGCAATCAGCCCCAGCATTTT.

As for this clone: Other DNA variants within this sample encode the same CDR3. The chain employs TRBV9 and TRBJ1-1; 8 bases are a match to TRBD1. The germline V gene has CDR1 SGDLS and CDR2 YYNGEE. This CDR3 comprises 16 residues. J lost 4 bases, V lost 0 bases, and 8 bases had no gene match. The CDR3, as DNA: TGTGCCAGCAGCGTAGGGACAGGGTTTGATGGCACTGAAGCTTTCTTT. Translating it yields CASSVGTGFDGTEAFF.